This TCR beta chain was profiled in a study of a mutant IDH1 vaccine in newly diagnosed glioma. Study context: Most patients had radiochemotherapy with temozolomide before enrollment; others had one alone.

TCRdb's table, derived via immunoSEQ multiplex PCR, lists solely in-frame clones and lacks some. There are some 56,000 clones in the sample; roughly 75% occur only once, and roughly 5% lies in the top ten. Regarding time point: week 47, end of study. Vaccinated patients received 300 ug of mutant IDH1 20-mer peptide per dose, with topical imiquimod. Germline V gene lookup returns CDR1 SEHNR and CDR2 FQNEAQ (reference sequence). There are 16 residues in the CDR3. The V gene end was trimmed by 5 bases and the J gene end by 0 bases; junction bases not matched to a gene: 10. This clone came up once. Its target is unknown.

V usage is TRBV7-9 and J usage is TRBJ2-7, with 7 bases aligning to TRBD2. Sequencing used PBMCs, obtained from a glioma patient whose treatment included an IDH1 peptide vaccine. The source of this sequence is a man aged 50-60 years with glioma. In DNA, the CDR3 is TGTGCCAGCAGCGCTAGAAAGGGAGGGGTCTCCTACGAGCAGTACTTC. It encodes CASSARKGGVSYEQYF. The whole variable domain, remainder taken from reference TRBV7-9 and TRBJ2-7, is DTGVSQNPRHKITKRGQNVTFRCDPISEHNRLYWYRQTLGQGPEFLTYFQNEAQLEKSRLLSDRFSAERPKGSFSTLEIQRTEQGDSAMYLCASSARKGGVSYEQYFGPGTRLTVT.